This passage covers 17 T cell receptor beta chains from one sample sequenced in a study of Graves' ophthalmopathy and Graves' hyperthyroidism. The sequenced template was RNA, covering the TCR beta CDR3 region. HTBI primers served in a first-round RT-PCR, which a second-round multiplex PCR followed. One entry per CDR3 protein, called by TCRdb with MiXCR from the multiplex PCR reads. This table holds about 600,000 distinct CDR3 sequences, under 45% found once. Sample: peripheral blood or thyroid tissue (not recorded which). These receptors all come from an adult man with Graves' hyperthyroidism.

This clonotype was picked up a small number of times. Mismatch with germline at one junction end may stem from a read error. The gene calls are TRBV7-9 and TRBJ1-4; weak D call: TRBD1 (5 bases). The CDR3 extends over 18 amino acids. CDR1 and CDR2 from the germline V gene are SEHNR and FQNEAQ (reference sequence). The CDR3 loop reads CASSLRPPGGITNEKLFF. DNA for the CDR3: TGCGCCAGCAGCTTGCGCCCGCCCGGGGGGATAACTAATGAAAAACTGTTTTTT.

The chain employs TRBV12-3 or TRBV12-4 and TRBJ1-2; 7 bases align to TRBD1. The CDR3 sequence is 14 residues long. In DNA form, the CDR3 reads TGTGCTAGTGGGGCCCCGGGACAGAGGAATGGCTACACCTTC. Translation gives CASGAPGQRNGYTF.

The V and J genes are TRBV7-9 and TRBJ2-7, with TRBD1 as a possible D gene (6 bases). V gave up 1 base and J gave up 5 bases, with 9 bases separating them. The V gene's germline CDR1 is SEHNR and CDR2 FQNEAQ (reference sequence). The CDR3 length is 13 residues. The CDR3 DNA reads TGTGCCAGCAGCTTAGGACAGGATGACGAGCAGTACTTC. Protein sequence: CASSLGQDDEQYF.

The chain has TRBV7-9 and TRBJ2-7; D is unresolved. CDR1 SEHNR and CDR2 FQNEAQ come from the germline V gene (reference sequence). This CDR3 has 14 residues. V shed 2 bases and J shed 4 bases, with 12 bases lying between them. CDR3: CASSLKGVIYEQYF. The DNA of the CDR3 is TGTGCCAGCAGCTTAAAAGGAGTGATTTACGAGCAGTACTTC.

Many counts were recorded for this clonotype. The V call is TRBV19, the J call TRBJ1-2; 11 nucleotides align to TRBD1. CDR3 size: 15 residues. V lost 7 bases and J lost 4; bases outside the gene matches: 8. CDR1 and CDR2 from the germline V gene are LNHDA and SQIVND (reference sequence). CDR3 sequence (DNA): TGTGCCAGTACATCGGGACAGGGGGTCATCTATGGCTACACCTTC. It is translated as CASTSGQGVIYGYTF.

The sample holds many counts of this clonotype. J is TRBJ2-5 and V is TRBV15, with 9 bases lining up with TRBD1. From germline, CDR1 is LNHNV and CDR2 YYDKDF (reference sequence). The CDR3 contains 15 residues. V was pared by 0 bases and J by 5 bases, with 4 bases of the junction left unmatched. CDR3 nucleotides: TGTGCCACCAGCAGAGAGGGACAGGGCGTCGAGACCCAGTACTTC. Its protein is CATSREGQGVETQYF.

J is TRBJ2-7 and V is TRBV10-2; 10 bases agree with TRBD1. The germline V gene encodes CDR1 WSHSY and CDR2 SAAADI. Trimming cost V 4 bases and J 5 bases; bases outside gene matches: 5. This CDR3 contains 14 residues. CDR3 sequence: CASSVSGTGDEQYF. CDR3 DNA sequence: TGCGCCAGCAGTGTTTCCGGGACAGGGGACGAGCAGTACTTC.

There are a few counts of this clonotype. The chain employs TRBV9 and TRBJ2-1, with 8 bases matching TRBD2. The CDR3 is 15 amino acids. V lost 0 bases and J lost 2; bases outside the gene matches: 1. Germline CDR1 SGDLS, CDR2 YYNGEE. CDR3 sequence reads: CASSVVAGPYNEQFF. CDR3 in DNA: TGTGCCAGCAGCGTAGTAGCGGGGCCCTACAATGAGCAGTTCTTC.

The chain combines TRBV19 with TRBJ1-2; 9 bases are shared with TRBD1. Germline lookup yields CDR1 LNHDA and CDR2 SQIVND (reference sequence). Unmatched junction bases numbered 11, after V lost 3 bases and J lost 12 bases. CDR3 size: 14 residues. CDR3 sequence: CASSMSGTGNGNTF. In DNA, the CDR3 is TGTGCCAGTAGTATGTCGGGGACAGGGAATGGAAACACCTTC.

A remark on this clonotype: This may come from a read error, since a much larger clone is one base off. This chain uses TRBV7-9 with TRBJ2-7; D is unresolved. The CDR3 is made up of 15 amino acids. The germline V gene has CDR1 SEHNR and CDR2 FQNEAQ (reference sequence). The CDR3 region has the DNA TGTGCCAGCAGCTCCTTCCAGGAGCTCTCCTACGAGCGGTACTTC. Its protein is CASSSFQELSYERYF.

On this clonotype itself: Likely a read error: the CDR3 ends without its conserved phenylalanine or tryptophan. The rearrangement uses TRBV13 and TRBJ1-1; 9 bases line up with TRBD1. The ends lost 6 bases at V and 3 bases at J; junction bases unmatched: 8. Germline values: CDR1 PRHDT, CDR2 FYEKMQ (reference sequence). CDR3 length equals 15 residues. The CDR3 spells CASRNTGGGYTEAFL. CDR3 in DNA: TGTGCCAGCAGGAACACAGGGGGCGGCTACACTGAAGCTTTCCTT.

In regard to this clonotype: Being one base from a much bigger clone, this may be a read error. The chain combines TRBV2 with TRBJ1-1; possibly TRBD1 for D (5 bases). Trimming cost V 8 bases and J 4 bases, with 14 bases left between them. The V gene's germline CDR1 is SNHLY and CDR2 FYNNEI. The CDR3 contains 13 residues. CDR3 sequence (DNA): TGTGCCAGCCTCGAGGGGAAAAGCACTGAAGCTTTCTTT. Amino acid sequence: CASLEGKSTEAFF.

The gene calls are TRBV6-4 and TRBJ2-6; 11 nucleotides align to TRBD1. This CDR3 is built from 16 residues. In germline, CDR1 is MRHNA, CDR2 SNTAGT. V shed 7 bases and J 1 base; nucleotides not matched to a gene: 3. The CDR3 nucleotides read TGTGCCAGCAAAGGACAGGGGGCATCTGGGGCCAACGTCCTGACTTTC. Its protein product is CASKGQGASGANVLTF.

The chain uses TRBV27 and TRBJ2-2; possibly TRBD1 or TRBD2 for D (5 bases each). CDR1 MNHEY and CDR2 SMNVEV come from the germline V gene (reference sequence). V was shortened by 3 bases and J by 7 bases, with 15 bases between the two germline ends. This CDR3 contains 15 residues. The CDR3 loop is CASSLRVAQGGELFF. The DNA of the CDR3 is TGTGCCAGCAGTTTGAGGGTAGCCCAGGGCGGGGAGCTGTTTTTT.

The V and J genes are TRBV2 and TRBJ2-3; no clear D. Deletions cut 5 bases from V and 4 bases from J, with 19 bases between. Germline V gene sequence: CDR1 SNHLY, CDR2 FYNNEI. The CDR3 contains 16 residues. The CDR3 spells CASSSAARSLSDTQYF. For the CDR3, the DNA is TGTGCCAGCAGTTCAGCAGCTAGGAGCCTCTCAGATACGCAGTATTTT.

This clonotype has a count of ten or more. J is TRBJ1-2 and V is TRBV11-2; D remains ambiguous. The CDR3 length is 15 residues. V was cut by 6 bases and J by 0 bases, with 14 bases left in between. Germline CDR1 reads SGHAT; CDR2 reads FQNNGV. Here the CDR3 reads CASRERGASNYGYTF. The CDR3 DNA sequence: TGTGCCAGCAGGGAACGGGGAGCTTCTAACTATGGCTACACCTTC. Drawing the rest from reference TRBV11-2 and TRBJ1-2, the complete variable domain is EAGVAQSPRYKIIEKRQSVAFWCNPISGHATLYWYQQILGQGPKLLIQFQNNGVVDDSQLPKDRFSAERLKGVDSTLKIQPAKLEDSAVYLCASRERGASNYGYTFGSGTRLTVV.

This clonotype was seen at least ten times. This sequence joins TRBV19 and TRBJ1-1, with a tentative D call TRBD1 (6 bases). The CDR3 is 15 amino acids. Trimming left V 4 bases short and J 1 base short, with 13 bases between. CDR1 LNHDA and CDR2 SQIVND come from the germline V gene (reference sequence). Here the CDR3 reads CASSTYRDWNTEAFF. The CDR3 DNA reads as TGTGCCAGTAGTACCTACAGGGATTGGAACACTGAAGCTTTCTTT. The full variable domain, completed using reference TRBV19 and TRBJ1-1, is DGGITQSPKYLFRKEGQNVTLSCEQNLNHDAMYWYRQDPGQGLRLIYYSQIVNDFQKGDIAEGYSVSREKKESFPLTVTSAQKNPTAFYLCASSTYRDWNTEAFFGQGTRLTVV.